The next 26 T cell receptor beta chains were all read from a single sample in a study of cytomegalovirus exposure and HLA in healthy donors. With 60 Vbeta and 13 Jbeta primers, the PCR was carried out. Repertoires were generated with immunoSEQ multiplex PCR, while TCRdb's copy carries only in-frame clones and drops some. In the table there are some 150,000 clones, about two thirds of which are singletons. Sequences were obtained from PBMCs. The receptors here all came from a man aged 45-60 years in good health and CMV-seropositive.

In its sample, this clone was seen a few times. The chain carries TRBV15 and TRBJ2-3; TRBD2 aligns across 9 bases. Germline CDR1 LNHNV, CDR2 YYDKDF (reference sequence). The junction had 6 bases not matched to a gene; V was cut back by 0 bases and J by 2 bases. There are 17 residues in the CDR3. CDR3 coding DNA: TGTGCCACCAGCAGAGATAGACTAGCGGCCGCCACAGATACGCAGTATTTT. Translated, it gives CATSRDRLAAATDTQYF.

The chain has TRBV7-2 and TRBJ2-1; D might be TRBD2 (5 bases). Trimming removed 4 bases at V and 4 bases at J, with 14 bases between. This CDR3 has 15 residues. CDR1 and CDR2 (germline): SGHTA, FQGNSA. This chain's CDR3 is CASSSRGPPYNEQFF. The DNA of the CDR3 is TGTGCCAGCAGCTCCCGAGGGCCCCCGTACAATGAGCAGTTCTTC.

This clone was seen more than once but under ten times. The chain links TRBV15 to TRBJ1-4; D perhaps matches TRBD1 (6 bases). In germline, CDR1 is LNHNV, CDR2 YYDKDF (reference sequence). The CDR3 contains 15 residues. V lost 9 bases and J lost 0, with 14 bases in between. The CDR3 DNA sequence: TGTGCCACAAGAGGGGGGGGTGCAACTAATGAAAAACTGTTTTTT. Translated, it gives CATRGGGATNEKLFF.

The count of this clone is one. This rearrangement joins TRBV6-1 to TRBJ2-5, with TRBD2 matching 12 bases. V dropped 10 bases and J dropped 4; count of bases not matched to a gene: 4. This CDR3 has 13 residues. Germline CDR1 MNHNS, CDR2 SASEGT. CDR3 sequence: CATAGLAGETQYF. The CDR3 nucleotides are TGTGCCACTGCGGGACTAGCGGGAGAGACCCAGTACTTC.

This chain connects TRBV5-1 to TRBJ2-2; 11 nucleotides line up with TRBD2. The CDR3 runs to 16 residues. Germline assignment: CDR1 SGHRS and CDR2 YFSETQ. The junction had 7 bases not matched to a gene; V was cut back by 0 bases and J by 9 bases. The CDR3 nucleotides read TGCGCCAGCAGCTTGGCGTTAGCGGGGGGGCCTAGGGAGCTGTTTTTT. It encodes CASSLALAGGPRELFF. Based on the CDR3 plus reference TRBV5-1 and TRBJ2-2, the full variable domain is KAGVTQTPRYLIKTRGQQVTLSCSPISGHRSVSWYQQTPGQGLQFLFEYFSETQRNKGNFPGRFSGRQFSNSRSEMNVSTLELGDSALYLCASSLALAGGPRELFFGEGSRLTVL.

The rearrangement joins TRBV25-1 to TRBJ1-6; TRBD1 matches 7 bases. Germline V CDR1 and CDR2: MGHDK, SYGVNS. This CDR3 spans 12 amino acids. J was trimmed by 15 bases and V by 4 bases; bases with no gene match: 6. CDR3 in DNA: TGTGCCAGCAGTGGGGACAGCCGATTCCTCCACTTT. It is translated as CASSGDSRFLHF.

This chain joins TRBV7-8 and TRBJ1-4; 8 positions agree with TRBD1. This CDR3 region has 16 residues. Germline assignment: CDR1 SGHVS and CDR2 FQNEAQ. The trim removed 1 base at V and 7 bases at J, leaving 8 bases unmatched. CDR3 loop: CASSLVRDRGSEKLFF. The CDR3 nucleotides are TGTGCCAGCAGCTTAGTGCGAGACAGGGGATCTGAAAAACTGTTTTTT.

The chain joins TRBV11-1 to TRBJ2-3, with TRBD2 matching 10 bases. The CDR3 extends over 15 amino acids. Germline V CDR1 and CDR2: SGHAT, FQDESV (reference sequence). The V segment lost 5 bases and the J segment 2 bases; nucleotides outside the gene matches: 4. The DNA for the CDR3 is TGTGCCAGCAGCCGGACTAGCGGAGCCACAGATACGCAGTATTTT. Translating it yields CASSRTSGATDTQYF.

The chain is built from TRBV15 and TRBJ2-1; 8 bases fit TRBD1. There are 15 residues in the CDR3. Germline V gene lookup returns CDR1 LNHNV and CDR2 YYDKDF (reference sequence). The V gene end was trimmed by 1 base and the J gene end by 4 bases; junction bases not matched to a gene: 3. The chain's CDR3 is CATSRVGTGYNEQFF. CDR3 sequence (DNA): TGTGCCACCAGCAGAGTTGGGACAGGTTACAATGAGCAGTTCTTC.

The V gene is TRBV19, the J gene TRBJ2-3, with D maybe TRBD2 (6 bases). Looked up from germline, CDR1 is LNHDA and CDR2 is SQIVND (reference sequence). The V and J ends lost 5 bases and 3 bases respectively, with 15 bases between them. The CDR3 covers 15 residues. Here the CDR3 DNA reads TGTGCCAGTAGTCCGAGACTAGACGTGACAGATACGCAGTATTTT. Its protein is CASSPRLDVTDTQYF.

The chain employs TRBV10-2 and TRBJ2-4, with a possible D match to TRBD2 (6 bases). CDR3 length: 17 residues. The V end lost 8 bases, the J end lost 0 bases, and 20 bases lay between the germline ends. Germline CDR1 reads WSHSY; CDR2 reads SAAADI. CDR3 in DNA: TGCGCCAGCGGCCCCCTTCCTGGGGGGAAAGCCAAAAACATTCAGTACTTC. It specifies CASGPLPGGKAKNIQYF.

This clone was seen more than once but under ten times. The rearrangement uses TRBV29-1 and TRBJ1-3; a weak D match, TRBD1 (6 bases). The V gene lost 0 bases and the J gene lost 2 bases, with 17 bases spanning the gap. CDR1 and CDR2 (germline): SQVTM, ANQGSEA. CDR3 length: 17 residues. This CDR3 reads CSVEDRGQGRAGNTIYF. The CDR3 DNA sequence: TGCAGCGTTGAAGATCGAGGGCAGGGGAGGGCTGGAAACACCATATATTTT.

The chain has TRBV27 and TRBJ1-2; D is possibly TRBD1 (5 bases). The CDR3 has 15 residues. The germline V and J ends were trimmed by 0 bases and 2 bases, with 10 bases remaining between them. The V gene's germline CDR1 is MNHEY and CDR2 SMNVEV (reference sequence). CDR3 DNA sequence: TGTGCCAGCAGTTTATCCGCAGGGAACAACTATGGCTACACCTTC. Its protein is CASSLSAGNNYGYTF.

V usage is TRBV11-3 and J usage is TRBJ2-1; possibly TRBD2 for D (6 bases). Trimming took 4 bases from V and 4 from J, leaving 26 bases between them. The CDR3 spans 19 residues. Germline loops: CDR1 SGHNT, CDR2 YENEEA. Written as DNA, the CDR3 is TGTGCCAGCAGCTCCCGGGACCCTGTGGACTACCGAGATTACAATGAGCAGTTCTTC. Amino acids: CASSSRDPVDYRDYNEQFF.

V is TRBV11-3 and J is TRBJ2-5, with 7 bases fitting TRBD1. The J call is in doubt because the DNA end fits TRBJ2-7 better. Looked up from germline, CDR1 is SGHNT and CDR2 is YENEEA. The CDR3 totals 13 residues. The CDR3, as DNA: TGTGCCAGCAGCTTAACCGGACAGGACGAGCAGTACTTC. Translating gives CASSLTGQDEQYF.

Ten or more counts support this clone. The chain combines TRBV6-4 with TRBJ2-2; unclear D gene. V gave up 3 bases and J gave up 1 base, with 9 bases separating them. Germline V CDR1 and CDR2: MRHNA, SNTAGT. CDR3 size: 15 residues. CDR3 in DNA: TGTGCCAGCAGTGATTTAGAACTGAACACCGGGGAGCTGTTTTTT. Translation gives CASSDLELNTGELFF.

Here the CDR3 DNA reads TGCGCCAGCAGAGAACACCGGAGTGGTGAAAAACTGTTTTTT. Amino acids: CASREHRSGEKLFF. V is TRBV10-2 and J is TRBJ1-4; D remains unclear. The V end was cut by 6 bases, the J end by 7 bases, with 15 bases between. The germline gives CDR1 WSHSY, CDR2 SAAADI. This CDR3 spans 14 amino acids.

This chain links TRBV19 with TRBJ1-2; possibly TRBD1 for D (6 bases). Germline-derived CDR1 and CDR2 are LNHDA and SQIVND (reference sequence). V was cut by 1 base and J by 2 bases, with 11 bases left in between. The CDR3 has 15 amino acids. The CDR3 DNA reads TGTGCCAGTAGTATAGTGGGGGGGGCGAACTATGGCTACACCTTC. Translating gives CASSIVGGANYGYTF.

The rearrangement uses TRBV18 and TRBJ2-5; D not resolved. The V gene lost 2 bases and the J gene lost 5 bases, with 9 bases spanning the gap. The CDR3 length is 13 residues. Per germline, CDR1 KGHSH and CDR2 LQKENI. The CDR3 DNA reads TGTGCCAGCTCACCAGTGAGTGGTGAGACCCAGTACTTC. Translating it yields CASSPVSGETQYF.

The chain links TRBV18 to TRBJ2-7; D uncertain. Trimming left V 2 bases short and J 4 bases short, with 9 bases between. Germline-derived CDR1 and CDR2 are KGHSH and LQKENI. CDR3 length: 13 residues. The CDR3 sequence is CASSPETDYEQYF. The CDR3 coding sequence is TGTGCCAGCTCACCAGAAACAGATTACGAGCAGTACTTC.

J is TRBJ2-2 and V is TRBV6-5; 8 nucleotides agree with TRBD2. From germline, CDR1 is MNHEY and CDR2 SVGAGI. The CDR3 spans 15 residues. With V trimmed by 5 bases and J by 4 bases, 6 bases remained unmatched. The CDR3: CASSPSGGPTGELFF. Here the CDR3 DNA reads TGTGCCAGCAGTCCTTCGGGGGGGCCCACCGGGGAGCTGTTTTTT.

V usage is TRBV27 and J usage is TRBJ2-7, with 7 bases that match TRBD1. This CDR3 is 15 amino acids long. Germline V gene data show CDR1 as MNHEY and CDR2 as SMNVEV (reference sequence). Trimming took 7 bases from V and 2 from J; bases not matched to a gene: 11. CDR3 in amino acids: CASKPRDRPTYEQYF. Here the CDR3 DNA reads TGTGCCAGCAAGCCTCGGGACAGACCTACCTACGAGCAGTACTTC.

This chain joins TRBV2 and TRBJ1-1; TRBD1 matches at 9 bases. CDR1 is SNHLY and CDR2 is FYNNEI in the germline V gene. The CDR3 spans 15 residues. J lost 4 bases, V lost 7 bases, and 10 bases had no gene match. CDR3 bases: TGTGCCAGCACCATACTACAGGGGGCGAGCACTGAAGCTTTCTTT. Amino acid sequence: CASTILQGASTEAFF.

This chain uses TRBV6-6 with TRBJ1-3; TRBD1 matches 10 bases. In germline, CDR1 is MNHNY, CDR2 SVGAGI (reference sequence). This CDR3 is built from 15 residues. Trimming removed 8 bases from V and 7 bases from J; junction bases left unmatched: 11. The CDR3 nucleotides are TGTGCCAGCTTTGCTGCGAGGACAGGGGGGAACACCATATATTTT. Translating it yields CASFAARTGGNTIYF.

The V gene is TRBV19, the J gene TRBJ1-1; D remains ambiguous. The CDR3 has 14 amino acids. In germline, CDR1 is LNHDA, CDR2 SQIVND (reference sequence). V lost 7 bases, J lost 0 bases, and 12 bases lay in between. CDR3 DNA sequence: TGTGCCAGTAAGAGCAGGATCTTGAACACTGAAGCTTTCTTT. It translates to CASKSRILNTEAFF.

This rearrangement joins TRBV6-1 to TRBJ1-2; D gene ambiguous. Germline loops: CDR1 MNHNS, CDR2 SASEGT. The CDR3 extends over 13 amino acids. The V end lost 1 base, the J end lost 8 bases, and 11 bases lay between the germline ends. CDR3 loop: CASSEVPGTGYTF. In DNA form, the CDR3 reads TGTGCCAGCAGTGAAGTTCCGGGTACGGGCTACACCTTC.